This T cell receptor beta chain was recorded in a study of blood T cell repertoires in COVID-19. Study background: COVID-19 samples, acute and convalescent, were from the United States, Italy and Spain.

Some clones are missing from TCRdb's copy, which holds only in-frame ones; the method was immunoSEQ multiplex PCR. The table lists some 500,000 clones, roughly 90% of them singletons, with 1.5% to 2% in the top ten. V was clipped by 1 base and J by 3 bases; unmatched bases: 2. The CDR3 spans 15 residues. Germline-derived CDR1 and CDR2 are SGHVS and FQNEAQ. This TCR was sampled from a woman aged 40 to 50 who had recovered from COVID-19. Sequenced sample: PBMCs or T cells enriched from blood (not recorded which). The chain links TRBV7-8 to TRBJ2-7; TRBD2 matches 11 bases. As DNA, the CDR3 is TGTGCCAGCAGCTTAGTTGGGACTAGCGGCTACGAGCAGTACTTC. Translation: CASSLVGTSGYEQYF.